These 26 T cell receptor beta chains originate from one sample sequenced in a study of T cells expressing NK-cell markers. TCRdb re-called the 5' RACE reads, yielding one record per CDR3 amino acid sequence without DNA. Across roughly 450,000 distinct CDR3 sequences, the top ten clones capture over 1.3% of the sample. What was sequenced was blood T cells: a sorted CD56 or NKG2C T cell subset, CD4+ or CD8+ T cells, or bulk PBMC T cells (not recorded which). The source of these receptors is a woman aged 50 to 60 in good health.

This chain uses TRBV7-9 with TRBJ2-5; absent DNA, TCRdb's TRBD1 call cannot be checked. CDR1 SEHNR and CDR2 FQNEAQ come from the germline V gene (reference sequence). The CDR3 is 17 amino acids. CDR3 in amino acids: CASSLGHRRSDQETQYF.

The chain joins TRBV2 to TRBJ2-4. The CDR3 spans 15 residues. CDR1 and CDR2 from the germline V gene are SNHLY and FYNNEI. CDR3 in amino acids: CASSPLNSRKNIQYF.

The chain has TRBV20-1 and TRBJ2-3; checking the TCRdb D call of TRBD2 is not possible without DNA. Per germline, CDR1 DFQATT and CDR2 SNEGSKA (reference sequence). The CDR3 contains 18 residues. The CDR3 region is CSARETSGRDAYTDTQYF.

This chain joins TRBV29-1 and TRBJ2-3. The germline V gene has CDR1 SQVTM and CDR2 ANQGSEA. The CDR3 extends over 12 amino acids. CDR3 loop: CSAQPPGDTQYF.

This chain uses TRBV10-3 with TRBJ1-1; the TCRdb D gene call, TRBD1, has no DNA to confirm it. Germline V CDR1 and CDR2: ENHRY, SYGVKD. This CDR3 comprises 13 residues. The CDR3 reads CAISGTGSPEAFF.

The chain recombines TRBV29-1 with TRBJ1-2; TCRdb's D call of TRBD1 is untestable without DNA. Germline V gene data show CDR1 as SQVTM and CDR2 as ANQGSEA. The CDR3 runs to 15 residues. CDR3 amino acids: CSVEFQRTGGGGYTF.

The chain is built from TRBV5-1 and TRBJ2-5; TCRdb selects TRBD1, and the lack of DNA leaves this call unchecked. The CDR3 has 19 residues. In germline, CDR1 is SGHRS, CDR2 YFSETQ. CDR3: CASSLAGGRGQVNQETQYF.

CDR3 loop: CASSISSILTHNEQFF. The chain uses TRBV7-8 and TRBJ2-1. This CDR3 spans 16 amino acids. Germline CDR1 and CDR2: SGHVS and FQNEAQ.

The V and J genes are TRBV19 and TRBJ2-2; TCRdb names TRBD2, which stays unverified in the absence of DNA. CDR1 is LNHDA, CDR2 SQIVND, per germline (reference sequence). The CDR3 has 17 residues. The CDR3 reads CASSIEGLAGVTGELFF.

The chain recombines TRBV7-9 with TRBJ2-1; TCRdb gives TRBD2 as the D gene, but with no DNA this cannot be confirmed. The CDR3 consists of 13 residues. Germline V lookup: CDR1 SEHNR, CDR2 FQNEAQ (reference sequence). The CDR3 region is CASALPASGEQFF.

CDR3: CSVRVGRETQYF. The gene calls are TRBV29-1 and TRBJ2-5; checking the TCRdb D call of TRBD2 is not possible without DNA. This CDR3 is 12 amino acids long. Germline-derived CDR1 and CDR2 are SQVTM and ANQGSEA.

J is TRBJ2-1 and V is TRBV7-3; absent DNA, TCRdb's TRBD2 call cannot be checked. The germline V gene encodes CDR1 SGHTA and CDR2 FQGTGA. There are 16 residues in the CDR3. The CDR3 region is CASSQMTSGSLNEQFF.

V usage is TRBV2 and J usage is TRBJ2-3; no DNA is available, so the TRBD1 call from TCRdb remains unchecked. This CDR3 comprises 15 residues. Germline assignment: CDR1 SNHLY and CDR2 FYNNEI. CDR3: CASSLTWTGQDTQYF.

The chain couples TRBV11-3 to TRBJ2-4; the TRBD2 assignment by TCRdb is unverifiable without DNA. The CDR3 runs to 11 residues. Germline lookup yields CDR1 SGHNT and CDR2 YENEEA. CDR3 amino acids: CASSRGDIQYF.

This rearrangement joins TRBV14 to TRBJ2-1; lacking DNA, the TRBD1 call made by TCRdb goes unchecked. The germline V gene encodes CDR1 SGHDN and CDR2 FVKESK. This CDR3 comprises 17 residues. CDR3 protein: CASSQDLRRSGYNEQFF. Combining the CDR3 with reference TRBV14 and TRBJ2-1 gives the whole variable domain EAGVTQFPSHSVIEKGQTVTLRCDPISGHDNLYWYRRVMGKEIKFLLHFVKESKQDESGMPNNRFLAERTGGTYSTLKVQPAELEDSGVYFCASSQDLRRSGYNEQFFGPGTRLTVL.

V usage is TRBV3-1 and J usage is TRBJ2-7; the TCRdb D gene call, TRBD2, has no DNA to confirm it. The CDR3 totals 14 residues. The germline V gene encodes CDR1 LGHDT and CDR2 YNNKEL (reference sequence). The CDR3 sequence: CASSQGVGSYEQYF.

The chain joins TRBV21-1 to TRBJ1-3. TRBV21-1 is assigned pseudogene status. The CDR3 consists of 16 residues. The CDR3 loop is CASSRGFPSSGNTIYF.

CDR3: CASSLGSGRALFSYNEQFF. The gene calls are TRBV11-2 and TRBJ2-1; as DNA is missing, the TRBD2 call by TCRdb cannot be tested. The CDR3 runs to 19 residues. Looked up from germline, CDR1 is SGHAT and CDR2 is FQNNGV. Based on the CDR3 plus reference TRBV11-2 and TRBJ2-1, the full variable domain is EAGVAQSPRYKIIEKRQSVAFWCNPISGHATLYWYQQILGQGPKLLIQFQNNGVVDDSQLPKDRFSAERLKGVDSTLKIQPAKLEDSAVYLCASSLGSGRALFSYNEQFFGPGTRLTVL.

J is TRBJ2-1 and V is TRBV14; TCRdb's assignment of TRBD2 cannot be checked, as there is no DNA. This CDR3 comprises 17 residues. Germline loops: CDR1 SGHDN, CDR2 FVKESK. The CDR3 here is CASSQGRGGLAVNEQFF. Full variable domain (rest looked up from reference TRBV14 and TRBJ2-1): EAGVTQFPSHSVIEKGQTVTLRCDPISGHDNLYWYRRVMGKEIKFLLHFVKESKQDESGMPNNRFLAERTGGTYSTLKVQPAELEDSGVYFCASSQGRGGLAVNEQFFGPGTRLTVL.

This rearrangement joins TRBV15 to TRBJ2-1; with no DNA, the TCRdb D assignment of TRBD1 cannot be verified. Germline V lookup: CDR1 LNHNV, CDR2 YYDKDF (reference sequence). There are 15 residues in the CDR3. CDR3: CATRGSRGAYNEQFF.

This rearrangement joins TRBV7-9 to TRBJ2-7; checking the TCRdb D call of TRBD1 is not possible without DNA. Germline V gives CDR1 SEHNR, CDR2 FQNEAQ (reference sequence). The CDR3 extends over 15 amino acids. The CDR3 protein is CASSFTWDKPYEQYF.

The chain carries TRBV7-9 and TRBJ2-1; the D gene TCRdb calls, TRBD1, cannot be checked with no DNA. From germline, CDR1 is SEHNR and CDR2 FQNEAQ (reference sequence). CDR3 length: 16 residues. CDR3: CASRGNRGSSYNEQFF.

The chain is built from TRBV20-1 and TRBJ1-1. Germline V lookup: CDR1 DFQATT, CDR2 SNEGSKA (reference sequence). The CDR3 is made up of 14 amino acids. CDR3 region: CSAPRPNKNTEAFF.

The chain uses TRBV11-1 and TRBJ2-7; as DNA is missing, the TRBD2 call by TCRdb cannot be tested. CDR1 is SGHAT, CDR2 FQDESV, per germline (reference sequence). This CDR3 spans 16 amino acids. The CDR3 protein is CASSSLTSGRIYEQYF.

The J gene is TRBJ2-3, the V gene TRBV5-1; the D call from TCRdb, TRBD2, cannot be confirmed without DNA. Per the germline V gene, CDR1 is SGHRS and CDR2 is YFSETQ. The CDR3 covers 15 residues. The CDR3 sequence is CASSSAGSSTDTQYF.

CDR3 loop: CASSVAGESRNIQYF. The gene calls are TRBV9 and TRBJ2-4; TCRdb calls TRBD2, which cannot be checked without DNA. Per the germline V gene, CDR1 is SGDLS and CDR2 is YYNGEE. The CDR3 spans 15 residues.